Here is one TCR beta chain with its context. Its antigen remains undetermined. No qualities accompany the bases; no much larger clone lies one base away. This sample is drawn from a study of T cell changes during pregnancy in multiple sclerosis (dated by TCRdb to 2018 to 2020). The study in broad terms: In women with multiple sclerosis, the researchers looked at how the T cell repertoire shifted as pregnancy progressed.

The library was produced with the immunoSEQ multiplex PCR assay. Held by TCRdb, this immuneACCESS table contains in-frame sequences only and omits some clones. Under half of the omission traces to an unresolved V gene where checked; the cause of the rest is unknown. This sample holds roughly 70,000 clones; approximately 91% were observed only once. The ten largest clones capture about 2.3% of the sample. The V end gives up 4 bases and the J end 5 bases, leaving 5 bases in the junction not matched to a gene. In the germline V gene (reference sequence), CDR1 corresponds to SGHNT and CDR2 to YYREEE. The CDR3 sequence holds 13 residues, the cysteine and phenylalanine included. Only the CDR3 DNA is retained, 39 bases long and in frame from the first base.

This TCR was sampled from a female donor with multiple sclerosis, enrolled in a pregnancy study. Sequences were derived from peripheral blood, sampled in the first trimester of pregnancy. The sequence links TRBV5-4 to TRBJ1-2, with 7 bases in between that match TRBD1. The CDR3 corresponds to CASSPQGRYGYTF. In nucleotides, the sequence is TGTGCCAGCAGCCCACAGGGGAGGTATGGCTACACCTTC.